What follows are 22 T cell receptor beta chains derived from one specimen sequenced in a study of T cells in Graves' hyperthyroidism and ophthalmopathy. Amplified TCR beta CDR3 regions derived from RNA transcripts. Primed by the HTBI set, a first-round RT-PCR was run on the TCR CDR3. Using its own MiXCR run on the multiplex PCR reads, TCRdb lists one record per CDR3 protein. The sample has more than 550,000 distinct CDR3 sequences; around 19% are singletons. Sequencing input: blood. These receptors were collected from a woman aged 45-59 years with Graves' hyperthyroidism that later progressed to Graves' ophthalmopathy.

This clonotype was picked up many times. The chain employs TRBV5-1 and TRBJ1-6, with TRBD1 as a possible D gene (5 bases). V lost 4 bases and J lost 6, with 17 bases in between. Per germline, CDR1 SGHRS and CDR2 YFSETQ. This CDR3 has 16 amino acids. The CDR3 coding sequence is TGCGCCAGCAGCCGCGGAGCGGGGGAGGGTAATTCACCCCTCCACTTT. Translation: CASSRGAGEGNSPLHF.

In this sample, this clonotype turned up a few times. DNA for the CDR3: TGTGCCAGTAGTATTTTGTCAGGCAAGGGGTCGTTCCAGCCCCAGCATTTT. Residues: CASSILSGKGSFQPQHF. The J gene is TRBJ1-5, the V gene TRBV19, with a tentative D call TRBD1 (5 bases). Germline CDR1 and CDR2: LNHDA and SQIVND (reference sequence). This CDR3 region has 17 residues. The V end was cut by 3 bases, the J end by 7 bases, with 22 bases between.

Ten or more counts support this clonotype. The rearrangement joins TRBV6-1 to TRBJ2-3, with D possibly being TRBD2 (6 bases). Trimming took 4 bases from V and 2 from J, leaving 10 bases between them. The CDR3 spans 14 residues. CDR1 and CDR2 from the germline V gene are MNHNS and SASEGT. CDR3 sequence reads: CASSAGLYTDTQYF. The CDR3 coding sequence is TGTGCCAGCAGTGCGGGACTTTACACAGATACGCAGTATTTT.

This clonotype was seen at least ten times. The CDR3 DNA reads TGTGCCAGCAGCTTAGGACTAGCGGGGGGAGGCGGAGAGACCCAGTACTTC. Its translation: CASSLGLAGGGGETQYF. This chain uses TRBV11-2 with TRBJ2-5, with 13 positions matching TRBD2. The germline gives CDR1 SGHAT, CDR2 FQNNGV. The CDR3 spans 17 residues. With 1 base clipped from V and 4 bases from J, the junction kept 6 bases outside the gene matches. Combining the CDR3 with reference TRBV11-2 and TRBJ2-5 gives the whole variable domain EAGVAQSPRYKIIEKRQSVAFWCNPISGHATLYWYQQILGQGPKLLIQFQNNGVVDDSQLPKDRFSAERLKGVDSTLKIQPAKLEDSAVYLCASSLGLAGGGGETQYFGPGTRLLVL.

This clonotype was seen only a few times. The J gene is TRBJ1-2, the V gene TRBV20-1, with D unresolved. Germline V gene sequence: CDR1 DFQATT, CDR2 SNEGSKA (reference sequence). V shed 4 bases and J shed 1 base, with 10 bases lying between them. This CDR3 has 13 amino acids. The CDR3 here is CSATRVFNYGYTF. CDR3 DNA: TGCAGTGCTACTCGGGTGTTTAACTATGGCTACACCTTC.

This clonotype turned up a few times. The V and J genes are TRBV9 and TRBJ2-3, with 10 nucleotides matching TRBD2. The CDR3 has 16 amino acids. The V gene's germline CDR1 is SGDLS and CDR2 YYNGEE. V lost 3 bases to trimming and J lost 2 bases; unmatched junction nucleotides: 6. The CDR3 reads CASSAGLAEHTDTQYF. CDR3 nucleotide sequence: TGTGCCAGCAGCGCCGGACTAGCGGAACACACAGATACGCAGTATTTT.

Concerning this clonotype itself: Given a much more abundant clone one base away, this may be a read error. The chain links TRBV11-2 to TRBJ2-1, with D possibly TRBD2 on 5 matching bases. The CDR3 contains 11 residues. The V end lost 7 bases, the J end lost 7 bases, and 8 bases lay between the germline ends. Germline V gene data show CDR1 as SGHAT and CDR2 as FQNNGV. Here the CDR3 reads CASNWENEQFF. DNA of the CDR3: TGTGCCAGCAACTGGGAGAATGAGCAGTTCTTC.

This clonotype has only a few counts. CDR3 region: CAINPQGAVSTEAFF. Here the CDR3 DNA reads TGTGCCATAAACCCACAGGGGGCGGTTAGCACTGAAGCTTTCTTT. The chain uses TRBV10-3 and TRBJ1-1; TRBD1 matches at 9 bases. The trim removed 9 bases at V and 4 bases at J, leaving 12 bases unmatched. The length of the CDR3 is 15 residues. Per the germline V gene, CDR1 is ENHRY and CDR2 is SYGVKD.

There are many counts of this clonotype. This sequence joins TRBV29-1 and TRBJ1-1; D is ambiguous. The ends were cut back, 3 bases at V and 5 bases at J, with 13 bases in the middle. The CDR3 sequence is 13 residues long. In germline, CDR1 is SQVTM, CDR2 ANQGSEA. CDR3 in DNA: TGCAGCGTTGACGGGGAAGGTTTTACTGAAGCTTTCTTT. It translates to CSVDGEGFTEAFF.

This clonotype was counted at least ten times. The V gene is TRBV12-3 or TRBV12-4, the J gene TRBJ2-3; D unclear. V dropped 3 bases and J dropped 3 bases, with 16 bases sitting between them. This CDR3 has 16 amino acids. DNA of the CDR3: TGTGCCAGCAGTTTCCGGCCCGAGGTGGGAACAGATACGCAGTATTTT. Translating it yields CASSFRPEVGTDTQYF.

The chain employs TRBV3-1 and TRBJ1-6; the match to TRBD1 covers 9 bases. The germline V gene has CDR1 LGHDT and CDR2 YNNKEL (reference sequence). With V trimmed by 4 bases and J by 11 bases, 9 bases remained unmatched. This CDR3 spans 15 amino acids. The chain's CDR3 is CASSPSRGQGAPLHF. In nucleotides, the CDR3 is TGTGCCAGCAGCCCTTCGAGGGGACAGGGTGCACCCCTCCACTTT.

This clonotype was detected a few times. The chain has TRBV4-1 and TRBJ1-6; D call uncertain. CDR1 is MGHRA and CDR2 is YSYEKL in the germline V gene. The CDR3 consists of 12 residues. Trimming removed 5 bases from V and 10 bases from J, with 9 bases in between. Here the CDR3 DNA reads TGCGCCAGCAGCTTTGCTGGGTCACCCCTCCACTTT. It translates to CASSFAGSPLHF.

The genes are TRBV19 and TRBJ1-5, with a tentative D call TRBD1 (5 bases). Germline CDR1 is LNHDA and CDR2 is SQIVND (reference sequence). This CDR3 has 14 residues. Between the trimmed V and J ends, which lost 1 base and 6 bases, there was a span of 10 bases. The CDR3 sequence: CASSIVGVAQPQHF. CDR3 DNA sequence: TGTGCCAGTAGTATAGTGGGGGTTGCTCAGCCCCAGCATTTT.

This clonotype has only a few counts. CDR3 residues: CASSYPGTGYKFF. CDR3 bases: TGTGCCAGCAGTTACCCTGGAACAGGGTATAAGTTCTTC. V is TRBV6-2 or TRBV6-3 and J is TRBJ2-1, with D tentatively TRBD1 (6 bases). Trimming stripped 2 bases from V and 14 bases from J, with 16 bases between. This CDR3 is 13 amino acids long. Germline CDR1 MNHEY, CDR2 SVGEGT.

This clonotype was detected ten times or more. The genes are TRBV3-1 and TRBJ1-5; possible D gene TRBD1, 6 bases. Germline V gives CDR1 LGHDT, CDR2 YNNKEL (reference sequence). V was shortened by 3 bases and J by 3 bases, with 12 bases between the two germline ends. The length of the CDR3 is 15 residues. CDR3 sequence reads: CASSQGQGINQPQHF. CDR3 sequence (DNA): TGTGCCAGCAGCCAGGGTCAGGGGATCAATCAGCCCCAGCATTTT.

The rearrangement joins TRBV6-1 to TRBJ2-7; weak D call: TRBD1 (8 bases). The germline V gene encodes CDR1 MNHNS and CDR2 SASEGT. The CDR3 sequence is 15 residues long. Trimming stripped 7 bases from V and 3 bases from J, with 19 bases between. The CDR3 sequence is CASTTGGATSYEQYF. The CDR3 nucleotides are TGTGCCAGCACTACAGGGGGGGCCACGAGCTACGAGCAGTACTTC.

This clonotype was observed a handful of times. The CDR3 loop is CASSQEEGRRSYTF. The CDR3 DNA is TGCGCCAGCAGCCAAGAGGAGGGGCGGCGGAGCTACACCTTC. The V call is TRBV4-1, the J call TRBJ1-2, with a weak D call TRBD1 (5 bases). The CDR3 contains 14 residues. Germline CDR1 MGHRA, CDR2 YSYEKL. The germline V and J ends were trimmed by 0 bases and 9 bases, with 14 bases remaining between them.

This clonotype was found many times. The rearrangement joins TRBV7-3 to TRBJ2-1; 12 bases are a match to TRBD2. Germline V gives CDR1 SGHTA, CDR2 FQGTGA. The CDR3 has 19 residues. The V segment lost 5 bases and the J segment 2 bases; nucleotides outside the gene matches: 13. The DNA of the CDR3 is TGTGCCAGCAGCGCCGGAGCCCAGACTAGCGGGGGCGCCTACAATGAGCAGTTCTTC. Amino acid sequence: CASSAGAQTSGGAYNEQFF.

This clonotype was seen repeatedly, ten times or more. V and J are TRBV3-1 and TRBJ2-7; 7 bases align to TRBD2. The V segment lost 1 base and the J segment 2 bases; nucleotides outside the gene matches: 5. The length of the CDR3 is 15 residues. CDR1 is LGHDT and CDR2 is YNNKEL in the germline V gene (reference sequence). CDR3 residues: CASSQAAGTTYEQYF. The CDR3 DNA follows: TGTGCCAGCAGCCAAGCAGCGGGGACCACCTACGAGCAGTACTTC.

The J gene is TRBJ2-5, the V gene TRBV7-3, with a weak D call TRBD2 (7 bases). The V gene lost 3 bases and the J gene lost 5 bases, with 16 bases spanning the gap. CDR1 is SGHTA, CDR2 FQGTGA, per germline. The CDR3 contains 15 residues. The CDR3 coding sequence is TGTGCCAGCAGCTTGGGGGGGCTTAATGAGGAGACCCAGTACTTC. It is translated as CASSLGGLNEETQYF.

This clonotype was recorded many times. The chain carries TRBV12-3 or TRBV12-4 and TRBJ1-2, with unresolved D. Between the trimmed V and J ends, which lost 6 bases and 0 bases, there was a span of 17 bases. There are 16 residues in the CDR3. For the CDR3, the DNA is TGTGCCAGCAGGGAAAGGGCAGCCTCAGCTAACTATGGCTACACCTTC. Protein: CASRERAASANYGYTF.

This clonotype has a handful of counts. This chain links TRBV30 with TRBJ2-2, with TRBD1 matching 8 bases. Looked up from germline, CDR1 is GTSNPN and CDR2 is SVGIG (reference sequence). The CDR3 extends over 16 amino acids. The V gene end was trimmed by 0 bases and the J gene end by 5 bases; junction bases not matched to a gene: 8. The CDR3 region has the DNA TGTGCCTGGAGTGTAGAAGGGCAGGGGGCGACCGGGGAGCTGTTTTTT. Its protein product is CAWSVEGQGATGELFF.